One and the same sample provided the 8 T cell receptor beta chains below, sequenced in a study of blood T cells in healthy people across ages. The authors ran a second PCR of about 7 to 12 cycles using a sample-barcoded 5' primer and a J-beta primer mix. TCRdb ran MiXCR on the 5' RACE reads and lists one entry per CDR3 protein. The sample lists over 550,000 distinct CDR3 sequences, less than 35% occurring once. Sequencing was done on a sample of blood. The receptors come from an elderly woman in good health.

This clonotype came up a few times. This clone may be a read error of a much larger clone one base away. The chain couples TRBV10-3 to TRBJ1-4, with 8 bases that match TRBD1. Per the germline V gene, CDR1 is ENHRY and CDR2 is SYGVKD. The CDR3 has 15 amino acids. The CDR3 protein is CAISVGQGKGEKRFF. DNA of the CDR3: TGTGCCATCAGCGTCGGACAGGGCAAGGGTGAAAAACGGTTTTTT.

This clonotype has a handful of counts. At one of its ends the junction is not consistent with the germline gene, which may arise from a read error. The chain couples TRBV9 to TRBJ2-7, with D possibly being TRBD2 (6 bases). The last part of the DNA fits TRBJ2-5 better; the J call may be wrong. CDR1 SGDLS and CDR2 YYNGEE come from the germline V gene. The CDR3 spans 13 residues. This CDR3 is CASSRDLQGTQYF. CDR3 in DNA: TGTGCCAGCAGCAGGGACTTACAAGGGACCCAGTACTTC.

This clonotype was observed many times. The rearrangement joins TRBV12-3 or TRBV12-4 to TRBJ1-5; D is possibly TRBD1 (6 bases). V dropped 6 bases and J dropped 3 bases, with 12 bases sitting between them. The CDR3 loop spans 14 amino acids. CDR3 region: CASSSGQSNQPQHF. The CDR3 nucleotides read TGTGCCAGCAGCTCTGGACAGTCCAATCAGCCCCAGCATTTT.

As regards this clonotype: A much larger clone differs by one base, so this may be a read error. The chain recombines TRBV13 with TRBJ2-1, with D perhaps matching TRBD2 (6 bases). This CDR3 is 14 amino acids long. CDR1 and CDR2 (germline): PRHDT, FYEKMQ (reference sequence). In DNA, the CDR3 is TGTGCCTGCAGCTGGCGGGGAACCTACAATGAGCAGTTCTTC. Translated, it gives CACSWRGTYNEQFF.

This clonotype has only a few counts. For the CDR3, the DNA is TGTGCCAGCTCACCACCTTATGGACAGCCACGGACGGCTTTCTTT. Translation: CASSPPYGQPRTAFF. The rearrangement uses TRBV18 and TRBJ1-1; weak D call: TRBD1 (6 bases). The CDR3 consists of 15 residues. V gave up 0 bases and J gave up 11 bases, with 19 bases separating them. Germline V gene sequence: CDR1 KGHSH, CDR2 LQKENI.

In its sample, this clonotype was seen a few times. The CDR3 nucleotides are TGTGCCAGCAGCTTAACCCGTAAGGATGGCTACACCTTC. Translating gives CASSLTRKDGYTF. V gene TRBV7-2 combines with J gene TRBJ1-2; D gene ambiguous. The V gene lost 2 bases and the J gene lost 6 bases, with 10 bases spanning the gap. Germline loops: CDR1 SGHTA, CDR2 FQGNSA. The CDR3 has 13 residues.

This clonotype has ten or more counts. The rearrangement uses TRBV28 and TRBJ2-1; unclear D gene. V lost 5 bases, J lost 0 bases, and 11 bases lay in between. Looked up from germline, CDR1 is MDHEN and CDR2 is SYDVKM. This CDR3 has 15 residues. The CDR3: CASSPDTSSYNEQFF. Here the CDR3 DNA reads TGTGCCAGCAGTCCCGACACCAGCTCCTACAATGAGCAGTTCTTC. The whole variable domain, remainder taken from reference TRBV28 and TRBJ2-1, is DVKVTQSSRYLVKRTGEKVFLECVQDMDHENMFWYRQDPGLGLRLIYFSYDVKMKEKGDIPEGYSVSREKKERFSLILESASTNQTSMYLCASSPDTSSYNEQFFGPGTRLTVL.

This clonotype was counted at least ten times. The chain recombines TRBV2 with TRBJ2-7; a weak D match, TRBD2 (6 bases). Germline CDR1 and CDR2: SNHLY and FYNNEI. V was clipped by 5 bases and J by 0 bases, with 11 bases between them. The CDR3 has 14 residues. The chain's CDR3 is CASSHGGTSYEQYF. As DNA, the CDR3 is TGTGCCAGCAGTCACGGAGGGACCTCCTACGAGCAGTACTTC.